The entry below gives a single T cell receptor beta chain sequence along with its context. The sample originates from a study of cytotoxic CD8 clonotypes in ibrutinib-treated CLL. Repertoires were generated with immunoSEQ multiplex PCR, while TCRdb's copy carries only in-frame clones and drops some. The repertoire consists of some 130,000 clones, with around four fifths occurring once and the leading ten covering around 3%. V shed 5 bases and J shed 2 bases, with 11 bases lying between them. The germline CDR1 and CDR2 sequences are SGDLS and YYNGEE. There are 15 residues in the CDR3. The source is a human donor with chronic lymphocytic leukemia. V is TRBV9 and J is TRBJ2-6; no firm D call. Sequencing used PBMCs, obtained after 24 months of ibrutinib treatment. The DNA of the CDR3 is TGTGCCAGCAGAAGAACAGCAGCTGGGGCCAACGTCCTGACTTTC. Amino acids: CASRRTAAGANVLTF.